Listed below are T cell receptor beta chains from one sample, sequenced in a study of shared clonotypes between healthy human individuals. The table came from immunoSEQ multiplex PCR; TCRdb's copy has only in-frame clones and leaves some out. Of some 1.5 million clones listed, more than 95% are singletons. The sample comprised naive CD4+ T cells sorted from blood. These receptors came from a man aged 30-40 years in good health. CDR3s include the opening cysteine and the closing phenylalanine or tryptophan. The order of the fields is V gene, J gene, CDR3 length, D gene, CDR3 protein, CDR3 DNA. D genes are given only for firm matches.

v_gene: TRBV19; j_gene: TRBJ1-5; len: 13; d_gene: -; CDR3aa: CASSTEASQPQHF; CDR3nt: TGTGCCAGTAGTACTGAGGCAAGCCAGCCCCAGCATTTT
v_gene: TRBV9; j_gene: TRBJ2-5; len: 14; d_gene: -; CDR3aa: CASSVEASMWTQYF; CDR3nt: TGTGCCAGCAGCGTAGAGGCCTCAATGTGGACCCAGTACTTC
v_gene: TRBV14; j_gene: TRBJ1-2; len: 13; d_gene: -; CDR3aa: CASSQVSTYGYTF; CDR3nt: TGTGCCAGCAGCCAAGTGTCAACTTATGGCTACACCTTC
v_gene: TRBV27; j_gene: TRBJ2-5; len: 16; d_gene: -; CDR3aa: CASSFNVRVRGQTQYF; CDR3nt: TGTGCCAGCAGTTTCAACGTCCGAGTCAGGGGTCAGACCCAGTACTTC
v_gene: TRBV2; j_gene: TRBJ1-5; len: 16; d_gene: -; CDR3aa: CASTMDRRNSNQPQHF; CDR3nt: TGTGCCAGCACCATGGACAGACGGAATAGCAATCAGCCCCAGCATTTT
v_gene: TRBV5-4; j_gene: TRBJ1-2; len: 16; d_gene: TRBD1; CDR3aa: CASSLVRGQGGYGYTF; CDR3nt: TGTGCCAGCAGCTTGGTCCGCGGACAGGGTGGCTATGGCTACACCTTC
v_gene: TRBV9; j_gene: TRBJ1-4; len: 14; d_gene: TRBD1; CDR3aa: CASSAQGVSEKLFF; CDR3nt: TGTGCCAGCAGCGCTCAGGGGGTGAGTGAAAAACTGTTTTTT
v_gene: TRBV11-3; j_gene: TRBJ1-1; len: 15; d_gene: -; CDR3aa: CASSLGTRGNTEAFF; CDR3nt: TGTGCCAGCAGCTTAGGGACAAGGGGCAACACTGAAGCTTTCTTT
v_gene: TRBV28; j_gene: TRBJ2-1; len: 16; d_gene: -; CDR3aa: CASSPRTAHSYNEQFF; CDR3nt: TGTGCCAGCAGTCCAAGGACAGCGCACTCCTACAATGAGCAGTTCTTC
v_gene: TRBV13; j_gene: TRBJ2-1; len: 14; d_gene: -; CDR3aa: CASSLRGLGNEQFF; CDR3nt: TGTGCCAGCAGCTTAAGGGGCCTGGGGAATGAGCAGTTCTTC
v_gene: TRBV11-3; j_gene: TRBJ2-1; len: 14; d_gene: -; CDR3aa: CASSSGLVANEQFF; CDR3nt: TGTGCCAGCAGCTCCGGACTGGTTGCGAATGAGCAGTTCTTC